The 12 T cell receptor beta chains below all came from one sample that was sequenced in a study of blood T cells in healthy people across ages. Sample-barcoded 5' priming and a J-beta primer mix drove a second PCR of about 7 to 11 cycles. TCRdb independently ran MiXCR on the 5' RACE reads; one entry per CDR3 protein. The table has more than 600,000 distinct CDR3 sequences, roughly 25% seen once. Another study also made use of these data, one on T cells of mothers and their children.

The specimen sequenced was blood. The origin of the receptors is a boy between 10 and 17 years old in good health.

V gene TRBV7-8 combines with J gene TRBJ2-5; the D gene is possibly TRBD1 (6 bases). The DNA matches TRBJ2-7 better at its end, which makes the J call doubtful. The CDR3 contains 13 residues. The germline CDR1 and CDR2 sequences are SGHVS and FQNEAQ. The CDR3 nucleotides are TGTGCCAGCTACGGGCAGGGGCCCTACGAGCAGTACTTC. This gives the protein CASYGQGPYEQYF.

This clonotype was observed a few times. J is TRBJ1-5 and V is TRBV7-2; D is ambiguous. The germline CDR1 and CDR2 sequences are SGHTA and FQGNSA. The CDR3 has 15 amino acids. V lost 6 bases and J 0 bases, leaving 12 bases between the germline ends. The CDR3 DNA sequence: TGTGCCAGCAGGCCCTTCGGACTTAGCAATCAGCCCCAGCATTTT. Its protein is CASRPFGLSNQPQHF.

V is TRBV6-1 and J is TRBJ2-5, with 10 bases lining up with TRBD2. Germline V CDR1 and CDR2: MNHNS, SASEGT. This CDR3 region has 13 residues. The V and J ends lost 11 bases and 5 bases, in that order; junction bases with no gene match: 8. CDR3 DNA sequence: TGTGCCGGGAGCGGGAGGGCCTTGGAGACCCAGTACTTC. This sequence encodes CAGSGRALETQYF.

The chain uses TRBV28 and TRBJ2-7; D unclear. V shed 3 bases and J shed 5 bases, with 14 bases lying between them. This CDR3 contains 14 residues. Germline values: CDR1 MDHEN, CDR2 SYDVKM. The DNA of the CDR3 is TGTGCCAGCAGTTTTGGGCGGAAGGGTCACGAGCAGTACTTC. It yields the protein CASSFGRKGHEQYF.

This clonotype appeared a few times. This chain links TRBV29-1 with TRBJ2-5; D may be TRBD2 (6 bases). The end of the DNA is better explained by TRBJ2-1, so the J call may be wrong. The CDR3 runs 11 residues. CDR1 and CDR2 from the germline V gene are SQVTM and ANQGSEA. The CDR3 region has the DNA TGCAGCGTTGTCGGGAGAGCTGAGCAGTTCTTC. This sequence encodes CSVVGRAEQFF.

The chain uses TRBV29-1 and TRBJ2-1, with 7 bases identical to TRBD2. The end of the DNA fits TRBJ2-5 better, so the J call may be wrong. The CDR3 covers 14 residues. The V gene's germline CDR1 is SQVTM and CDR2 ANQGSEA. The DNA for the CDR3 is TGCAGCGTTGGAATTGGGCAGCGGGATGGAACCCAGTACTTC. Amino acid sequence: CSVGIGQRDGTQYF.

The sample holds a few counts of this clonotype. One end of the junction fails to match germline, which may point to a read error. The V call is TRBV12-3 or TRBV12-4, the J call TRBJ2-2, with a tentative D call TRBD1 (7 bases). The CDR3 has 16 amino acids. CDR3: CASSEFGTANTGGLFF. For the CDR3, the DNA is TGTGCCAGCAGTGAATTCGGGACAGCGAACACCGGGGGGCTGTTTTTT.

The V gene is TRBV11-1, the J gene TRBJ2-7, with a weak D call TRBD1 (6 bases). The germline gives CDR1 SGHAT, CDR2 FQDESV (reference sequence). This CDR3 spans 15 amino acids. V was shortened by 1 base and J by 6 bases, with 16 bases between the two germline ends. The DNA of the CDR3 is TGTGCCAGCAGCTTAGTATTTGGGGACACAGCCGAGCAGTACTTC. Amino acids: CASSLVFGDTAEQYF.

Remarks on this clonotype: The CDR3 end shows no conserved phenylalanine or tryptophan, and so a read error is likely. V is TRBV11-3 and J is TRBJ1-4, with D possibly matching TRBD1 (6 bases). Trimming left V 4 bases short and J 8 bases short, with 8 bases between. Germline CDR1 reads SGHNT; CDR2 reads YENEEA. There are 12 residues in the CDR3. The CDR3 region is CASSSDREKLFL. The DNA of the CDR3 is TGTGCCAGCAGCTCAGACAGGGAAAAACTGTTTCTT.

This clonotype was observed a handful of times. The chain has TRBV5-4 and TRBJ1-4, with 7 nucleotides matching TRBD1. CDR1 and CDR2 from the germline V gene are SGHNT and YYREEE (reference sequence). The length of the CDR3 is 13 residues. Trimming cost V 4 bases and J 8 bases; bases outside gene matches: 5. The CDR3, as DNA: TGTGCCAGCAGCAATGACAGGGAGGAAAAACTGTTTTTT. This sequence encodes CASSNDREEKLFF.

The table lists this clonotype with a few counts. The rearrangement joins TRBV7-2 to TRBJ2-2; tentatively, D is TRBD2 (5 bases). CDR3 length: 16 residues. The germline CDR1 and CDR2 sequences are SGHTA and FQGNSA. With 5 bases removed from V and 1 base from J, the gap between germline ends came to 14 bases. The CDR3 DNA reads as TGTGCCAGCAGCCAAGAGGGCCCGATGAACACCGGGGAGCTGTTTTTT. Protein: CASSQEGPMNTGELFF.

Only a few counts were recorded for this clonotype. This sequence joins TRBV29-1 and TRBJ2-7; 8 bases map to TRBD1. The J segment lost 5 bases and the V segment lost 2 bases, leaving 5 bases of the junction unmatched. This CDR3 is 13 amino acids long. Germline CDR1 reads SQVTM; CDR2 reads ANQGSEA. CDR3 nucleotides: TGCAGCGTTGAAAAGGCAGGGGGCGACGAGCAGTACTTC. It yields the protein CSVEKAGGDEQYF.